This entry lists 9 T cell receptor beta chains sequenced from one sample in a study of blood T cell repertoires in COVID-19. Repertoires were generated with immunoSEQ multiplex PCR, while TCRdb's copy carries only in-frame clones and drops some. The sample contains a few hundred thousand clones, 85% to 90% of which appear only once. The sample consisted of PBMCs or T cells enriched from blood (not recorded which). The receptors shown here come from a man between 18 and 29 years old who had recovered from COVID-19.

The gene calls are TRBV9 and TRBJ1-1; weak D call: TRBD1 (6 bases). Trimming pared 0 bases from V and 2 bases from J, leaving 14 bases between. CDR1 SGDLS and CDR2 YYNGEE come from the germline V gene. CDR3 length: 16 amino acids. CDR3 DNA sequence: TGTGCCAGCAGCGTAGCTTACCAGGGGCCTAACACTGAAGCTTTCTTT. Residues: CASSVAYQGPNTEAFF. Using reference TRBV9 and TRBJ1-1 for the parts outside the CDR3, the full variable domain is DSGVTQTPKHLITATGQRVTLRCSPRSGDLSVYWYQQSLDQGLQFLIQYYNGEERAKGNILERFSAQQFPDLHSELNLSSLELGDSALYFCASSVAYQGPNTEAFFGQGTRLTVV.

The CDR3 loop is CASSLISGSINEQYF. The CDR3 DNA reads as TGTGCCAGCAGCTTAATTAGCGGGAGTATCAACGAGCAGTACTTC. The chain links TRBV7-2 to TRBJ2-7, with 9 bases that match TRBD2. Per germline, CDR1 SGHTA and CDR2 FQGNSA. V lost 2 bases to trimming and J lost 5 bases; unmatched junction nucleotides: 7. This CDR3 has 15 residues.

The chain carries TRBV5-4 and TRBJ1-2; D is undetermined. This CDR3 is 12 amino acids long. The germline V and J ends were trimmed by 4 bases and 4 bases, with 8 bases remaining between them. CDR1 is SGHNT and CDR2 is YYREEE in the germline V gene (reference sequence). For the CDR3, the DNA is TGTGCCAGCAGCGCGAGTAGCTATGGCTACACCTTC. Translated, it gives CASSASSYGYTF.

The chain joins TRBV7-2 to TRBJ1-5; D possibly corresponds to TRBD1 (5 bases). CDR3 size: 15 residues. V was shortened by 10 bases and J by 4 bases, with 20 bases between the two germline ends. Germline CDR1 and CDR2: SGHTA and FQGNSA. The DNA of the CDR3 is TGTGCCACTAAACCTTTGGGAGGGGCGAATCAGCCCCAGCATTTT. It translates to CATKPLGGANQPQHF.

The V and J genes are TRBV29-1 and TRBJ1-5; a possible D gene is TRBD1 (6 bases). The CDR3 has 13 amino acids. CDR1 is SQVTM, CDR2 ANQGSEA, per germline. Trimming stripped 6 bases from V and 3 bases from J, with 12 bases between. This CDR3 is CSVSSGVNQPQHF. CDR3 DNA: TGCAGCGTAAGCTCAGGGGTCAATCAGCCCCAGCATTTT.

This clone occurred once. The V and J genes are TRBV28 and TRBJ2-1; 9 bases agree with TRBD2. Germline assignment: CDR1 MDHEN and CDR2 SYDVKM. Losses at the gene ends were 6 bases for V and 0 bases for J; bases not matched to a gene: 18. The CDR3 is made up of 20 amino acids. CDR3: CASRGGSGLAFLSSYNEQFF. The DNA for the CDR3 is TGTGCCAGCAGGGGAGGCTCGGGACTAGCCTTCTTGAGCTCCTACAATGAGCAGTTCTTC. Complete variable domain (other parts from reference TRBV28 and TRBJ2-1): DVKVTQSSRYLVKRTGEKVFLECVQDMDHENMFWYRQDPGLGLRLIYFSYDVKMKEKGDIPEGYSVSREKKERFSLILESASTNQTSMYLCASRGGSGLAFLSSYNEQFFGPGTRLTVL.

The genes are TRBV6-2 or TRBV6-3 and TRBJ2-1, with 9 positions matching TRBD2. V trimming: 2 bases; J trimming: 1 base; junction bases outside the gene matches: 6. This CDR3 has 17 residues. The germline gives CDR1 MNHEY, CDR2 SVGEGT. The CDR3 region has the DNA TGTGCCAGCAGTTACATTGCGGGAGGGCGTTCCTACAATGAGCAGTTCTTC. Residues: CASSYIAGGRSYNEQFF.

This clone has only one observation. V gene TRBV24-1 combines with J gene TRBJ2-5; D might be TRBD1 (7 bases). The CDR3 consists of 16 residues. V gave up 4 bases and J gave up 7 bases, with 21 bases separating them. Germline V lookup: CDR1 KGHDR, CDR2 SFDVKD. In nucleotides, the CDR3 is TGTGCCACCAGTGACCCCGGACAGGTCTACGGGGGGACCCAGTACTTC. It is translated as CATSDPGQVYGGTQYF.

The gene calls are TRBV5-1 and TRBJ2-2, with 7 nucleotides matching TRBD1. This CDR3 spans 16 amino acids. Trimming cost V 4 bases and J 6 bases; bases outside gene matches: 12. Per the germline V gene, CDR1 is SGHRS and CDR2 is YFSETQ. This chain's CDR3 is CASSPPTGVGAGELFF. For the CDR3, the DNA is TGCGCCAGCAGCCCACCAACAGGGGTCGGGGCCGGGGAGCTGTTTTTT.